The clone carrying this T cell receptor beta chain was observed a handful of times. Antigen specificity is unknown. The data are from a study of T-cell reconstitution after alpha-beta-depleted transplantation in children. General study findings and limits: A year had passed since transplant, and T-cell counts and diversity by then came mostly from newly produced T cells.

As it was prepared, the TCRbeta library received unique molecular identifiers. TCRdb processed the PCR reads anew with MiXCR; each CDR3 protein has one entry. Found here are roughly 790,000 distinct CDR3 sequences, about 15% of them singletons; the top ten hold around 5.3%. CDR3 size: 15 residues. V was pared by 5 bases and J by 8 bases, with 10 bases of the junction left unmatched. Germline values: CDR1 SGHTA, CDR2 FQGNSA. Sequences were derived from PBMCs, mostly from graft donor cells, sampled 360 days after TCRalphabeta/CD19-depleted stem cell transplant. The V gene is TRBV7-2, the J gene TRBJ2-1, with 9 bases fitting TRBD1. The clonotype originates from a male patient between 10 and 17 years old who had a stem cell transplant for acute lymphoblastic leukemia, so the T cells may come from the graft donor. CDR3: CASSVRDRAPHEQFF. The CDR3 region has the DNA TGTGCCAGCAGCGTCCGGGACAGGGCCCCCCATGAGCAGTTCTTC. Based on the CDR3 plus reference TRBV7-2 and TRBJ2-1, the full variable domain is GAGVSQSPSNKVTEKGKDVELRCDPISGHTALYWYRQSLGQGLEFLIYFQGNSAPDKSGLPSDRFSAERTGGSVSTLTIQRTQQEDSAVYLCASSVRDRAPHEQFFGPGTRLTVL.